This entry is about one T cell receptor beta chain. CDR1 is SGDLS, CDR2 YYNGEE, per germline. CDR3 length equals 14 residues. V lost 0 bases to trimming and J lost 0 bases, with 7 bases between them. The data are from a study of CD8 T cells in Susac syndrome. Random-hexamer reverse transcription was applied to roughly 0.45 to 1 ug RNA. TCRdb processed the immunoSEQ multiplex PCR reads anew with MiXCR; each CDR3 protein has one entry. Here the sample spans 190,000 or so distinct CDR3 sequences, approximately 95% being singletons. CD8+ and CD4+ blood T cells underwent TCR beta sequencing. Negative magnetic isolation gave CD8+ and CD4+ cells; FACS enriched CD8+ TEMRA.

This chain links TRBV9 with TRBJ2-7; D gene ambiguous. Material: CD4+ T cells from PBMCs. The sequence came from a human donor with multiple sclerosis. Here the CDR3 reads CASSVVGSSYEQYF. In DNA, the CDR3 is TGTGCCAGCAGCGTAGTAGGCAGCTCCTACGAGCAGTACTTC. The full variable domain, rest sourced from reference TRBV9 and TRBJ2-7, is DSGVTQTPKHLITATGQRVTLRCSPRSGDLSVYWYQQSLDQGLQFLIQYYNGEERAKGNILERFSAQQFPDLHSELNLSSLELGDSALYFCASSVVGSSYEQYFGPGTRLTVT.